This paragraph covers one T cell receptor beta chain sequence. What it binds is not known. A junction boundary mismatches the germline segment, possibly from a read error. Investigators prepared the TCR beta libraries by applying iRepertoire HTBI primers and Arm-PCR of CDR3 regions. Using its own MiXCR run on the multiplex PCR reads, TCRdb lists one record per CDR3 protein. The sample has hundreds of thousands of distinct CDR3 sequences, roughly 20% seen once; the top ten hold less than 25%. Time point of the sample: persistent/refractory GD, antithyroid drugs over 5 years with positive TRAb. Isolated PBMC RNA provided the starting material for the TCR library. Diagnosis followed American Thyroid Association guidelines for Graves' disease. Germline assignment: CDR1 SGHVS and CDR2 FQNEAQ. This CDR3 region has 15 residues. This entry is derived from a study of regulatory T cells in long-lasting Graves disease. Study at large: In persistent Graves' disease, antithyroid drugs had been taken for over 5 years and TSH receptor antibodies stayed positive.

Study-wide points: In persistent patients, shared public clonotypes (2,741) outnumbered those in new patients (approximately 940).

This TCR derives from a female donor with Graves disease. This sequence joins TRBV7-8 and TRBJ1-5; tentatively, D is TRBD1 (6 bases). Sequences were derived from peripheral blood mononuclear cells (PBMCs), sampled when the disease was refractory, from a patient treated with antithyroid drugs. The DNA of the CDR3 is TGTGCCAGCGGCTTAGGACAGCTGGGCGTTCAGCCCCAGCATTTT. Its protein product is CASGLGQLGVQPQHF. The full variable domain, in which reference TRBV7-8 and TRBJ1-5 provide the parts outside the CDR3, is GAGVSQSPRYKVAKRGQDVALRCDPISGHVSLFWYQQALGQGPEFLTYFQNEAQLDKSGLPSDRFFAERPEGSVSTLKIQRTQQEDSAVYLCASGLGQLGVQPQHFGDGTRLSIL.